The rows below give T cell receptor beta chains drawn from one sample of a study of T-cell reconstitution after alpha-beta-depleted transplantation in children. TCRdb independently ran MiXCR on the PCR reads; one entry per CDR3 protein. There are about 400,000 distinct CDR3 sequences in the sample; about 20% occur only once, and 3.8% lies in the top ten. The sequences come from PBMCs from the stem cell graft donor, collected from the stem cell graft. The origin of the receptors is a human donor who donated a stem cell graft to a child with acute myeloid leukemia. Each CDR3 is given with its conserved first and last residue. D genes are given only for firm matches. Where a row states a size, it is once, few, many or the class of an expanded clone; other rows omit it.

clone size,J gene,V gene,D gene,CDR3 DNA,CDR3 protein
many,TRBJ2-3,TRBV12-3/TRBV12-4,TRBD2,TGTGCCAGCAGTCCGAGCGGGAAAGGCACAGATACGCAGTATTTT,CASSPSGKGTDTQYF
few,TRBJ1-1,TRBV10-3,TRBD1,TGTGCCATCAGCACAGGGGTAGACACTGAAGCTTTCTTT,CAISTGVDTEAFF
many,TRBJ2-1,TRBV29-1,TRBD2,TGCAGCGTTCAGGAGCGGGAGAGCAATGAGCAGTTCTTC,CSVQERESNEQFF
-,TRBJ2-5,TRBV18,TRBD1,TGTGCCAGCTCACCGGGGGACAGCCTCCAAGAGACCCAGTACTTC,CASSPGDSLQETQYF
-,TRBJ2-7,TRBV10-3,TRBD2,TGTGCCATCTGTGACGAAGCTAGCGGCTCCTACGAGCAGTACTTC,CAICDEASGSYEQYF
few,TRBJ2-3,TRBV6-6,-,TGTGCCAGCAGTTACAGGGGAACAGATACGCAGTATTTT,CASSYRGTDTQYF
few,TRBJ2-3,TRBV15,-,TGTGCCACCAGATCGGACAGCAACACAGATACGCAGTATTTT,CATRSDSNTDTQYF
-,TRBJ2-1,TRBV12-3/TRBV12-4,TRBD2,TGTGCCAGCGGCGGACTAGCGGGGGCCTACAATGAGCAGTTCTTC,CASGGLAGAYNEQFF
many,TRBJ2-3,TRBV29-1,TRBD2,TGCAGCGGCGTACTTAGCGGGAGGAGGACAGATACGCAGTATTTT,CSGVLSGRRTDTQYF
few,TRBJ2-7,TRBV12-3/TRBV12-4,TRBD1,TGTGCCAGCAGCATCGGACAGGGGGCGGGCGAGCAGTACTTC,CASSIGQGAGEQYF
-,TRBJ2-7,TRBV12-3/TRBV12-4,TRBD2,TGTGCCAGCAGTTTAGGGGGGGGATGGGCTTACGAGCAGTACTTC,CASSLGGGWAYEQYF
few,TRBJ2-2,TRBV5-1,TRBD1,TGCGCCAGCACGGGACAGGCGGACACCGGGGAGCTGTTTTTT,CASTGQADTGELFF
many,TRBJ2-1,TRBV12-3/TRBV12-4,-,TGTGCCAGCAGTTTATTGAACTCCTACAATGAGCAGTTCTTC,CASSLLNSYNEQFF
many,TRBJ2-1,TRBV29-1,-,TGCAGCGTTGAATCGAGCGCCGCTAGCTCCTACAATGAGCAGTTCTTC,CSVESSAASSYNEQFF
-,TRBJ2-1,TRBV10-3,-,TGTGCCATCAGTGAAGGAAGCTCCTACAATGAGCAGTTCTTC,CAISEGSSYNEQFF
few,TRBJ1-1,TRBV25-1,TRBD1,TGTGCCAGCACTGGACAGGGAGGCACTGAAGCTTTCTTT,CASTGQGGTEAFF
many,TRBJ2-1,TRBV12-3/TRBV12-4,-,TGTGCCAGCATTTCCGGGACCCCGGACTACAATGAGCAGTTCTTC,CASISGTPDYNEQFF
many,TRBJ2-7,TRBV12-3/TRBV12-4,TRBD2,TGTGCCAGCAGACACCCTAGCGGGAGACGCTACGAGCAGTACTTC,CASRHPSGRRYEQYF
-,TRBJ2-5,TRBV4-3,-,TGCGCCAGCAGCCAAGAGGGGGCGGAGACCCAGTACTTC,CASSQEGAETQYF
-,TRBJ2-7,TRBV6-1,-,TGTGCCAGCAGTGAAGCGGGCAGGCCCTACGAGCAGTACTTC,CASSEAGRPYEQYF
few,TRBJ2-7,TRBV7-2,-,TGTGCCAGCAGTCCCTGGGGCGGGATTCCCTACGAGCAGTACTTC,CASSPWGGIPYEQYF
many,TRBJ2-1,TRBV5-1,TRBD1,TGCGCCAGCAGCCTTCAAACAGGGGCGGATGAGCAGTTCTTC,CASSLQTGADEQFF
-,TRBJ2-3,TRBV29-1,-,TGCAGCGTTGAAGATCTGGGGGCTAGCACAGATACGCAGTATTTT,CSVEDLGASTDTQYF
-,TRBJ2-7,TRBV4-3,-,TGCGCCAGCAGCCCAGCGATTTTCTACGAGCAGTACTTC,CASSPAIFYEQYF
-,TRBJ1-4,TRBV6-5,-,TGTGCCAGCAGTACTATCGGGGCAACTAATGAAAAACTGTTTTTT,CASSTIGATNEKLFF
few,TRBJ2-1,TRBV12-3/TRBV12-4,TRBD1,TGTGCCAGCAGGTCACAGGGGGCGGGCGACAATGAGCAGTTCTTC,CASRSQGAGDNEQFF
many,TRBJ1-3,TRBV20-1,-,TGCAGTGCTACGCCCGTGGGGAATAGTGGAAACACCATATATTTT,CSATPVGNSGNTIYF
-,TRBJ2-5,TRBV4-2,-,TGTGCCAGCAGACTACGACAGGATGGGGAGACCCAGTACTTC,CASRLRQDGETQYF
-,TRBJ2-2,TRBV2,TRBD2,TGTGCCAGCACCGCTGAACCACTAGCGGGGAACACCGGGGAGCTGTTTTTT,CASTAEPLAGNTGELFF
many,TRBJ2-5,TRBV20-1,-,TGCAGTGCCGACGCCGGACAGTACCAAGAGACCCAGTACTTC,CSADAGQYQETQYF
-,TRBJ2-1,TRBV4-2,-,TGTGCCAGCAGCCATGACCGTCTGGGGGCTGATGAGCAGTTCTTC,CASSHDRLGADEQFF
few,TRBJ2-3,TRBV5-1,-,TGCGCCAGCATTCTGCGGGGGTATTTT,CASILRGYF
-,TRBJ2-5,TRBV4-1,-,TGCGCCAGCAGCCATCTCTGGCCACAAGAGACCCAGTACTTC,CASSHLWPQETQYF
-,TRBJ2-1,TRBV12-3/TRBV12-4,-,TGTGCCAGCACCCATGGGAATAGCTGGTATGAGCAGTTCTTC,CASTHGNSWYEQFF
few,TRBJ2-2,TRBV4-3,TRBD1,TGCGCCAGCAGCCGTGCCTGGACAGGGGACCCCGGGGAGCTGTTTTTT,CASSRAWTGDPGELFF
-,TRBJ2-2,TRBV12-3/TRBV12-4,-,TGTGCCAGCAGCCCCAGATTGTCCGGGACCGGGGAGCTGTTTTTT,CASSPRLSGTGELFF
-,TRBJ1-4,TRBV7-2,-,TGTGCCAGCAGCTTAGTTGGGAGTAACACCGAAAAACTGTTTTTT,CASSLVGSNTEKLFF
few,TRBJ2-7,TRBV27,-,TGTGCCAGCAGTTTCCTGCCAGGCTACGAGCAGTACTTC,CASSFLPGYEQYF
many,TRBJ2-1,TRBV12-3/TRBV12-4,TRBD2,TGTGCCAGCAACAAACCCGGACTAGCGGGGAACAATGAGCAGTTCTTC,CASNKPGLAGNNEQFF
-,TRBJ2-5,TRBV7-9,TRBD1,TGTGCCAGCAGCCGTACGGGACAGTTACAAGAGACCCAGTACTTC,CASSRTGQLQETQYF
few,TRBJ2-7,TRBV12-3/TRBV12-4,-,TGTGCCAGCAGCCCCAGGGGTGGGCACGAGCAGTACTTC,CASSPRGGHEQYF
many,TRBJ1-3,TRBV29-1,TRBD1,TGCAGCGTTGTTGACAGGGCCAGGGGAAACACCATATATTTT,CSVVDRARGNTIYF
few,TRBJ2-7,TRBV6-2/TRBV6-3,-,TGTGCCAGCAGTCCCGTGGGGGAGGAGCAGTACTTC,CASSPVGEEQYF
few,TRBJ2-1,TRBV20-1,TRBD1,TGCAGTGCTTGGGACAGGGCCAATGAGCAGTTCTTC,CSAWDRANEQFF
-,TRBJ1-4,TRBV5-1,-,TGCGCCAGCAGCTTGGCCATGCAGGGGTTGAATGAAAAACTGTTTTTT,CASSLAMQGLNEKLFF
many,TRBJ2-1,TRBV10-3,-,TGTGCCATCAGTGTCCTCGAGAGCTCCTACAATGAGCAGTTCTTC,CAISVLESSYNEQFF
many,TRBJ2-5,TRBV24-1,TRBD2,TGTGCCACCAGTGATTTTGCGGGAGGGCCTAAGACCCAGTACTTC,CATSDFAGGPKTQYF
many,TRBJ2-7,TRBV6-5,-,TGTGCCAGCAGTTACTACCAGGGTAGCTCCTACGAGCAGTACTTC,CASSYYQGSSYEQYF
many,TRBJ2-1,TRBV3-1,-,TGTGCCAGCAGCCAAGATCCAATCAATGAGCAGTTCTTC,CASSQDPINEQFF